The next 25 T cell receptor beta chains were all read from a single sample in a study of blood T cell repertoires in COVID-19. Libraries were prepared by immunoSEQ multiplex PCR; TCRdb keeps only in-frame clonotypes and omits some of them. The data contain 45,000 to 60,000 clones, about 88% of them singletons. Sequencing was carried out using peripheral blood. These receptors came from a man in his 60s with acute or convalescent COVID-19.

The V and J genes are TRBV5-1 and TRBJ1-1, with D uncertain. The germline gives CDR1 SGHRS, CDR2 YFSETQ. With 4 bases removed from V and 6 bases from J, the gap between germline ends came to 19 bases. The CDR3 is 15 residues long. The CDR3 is CASSRSPEVRAEAFF. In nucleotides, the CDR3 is TGCGCCAGCAGCCGGTCCCCCGAGGTGCGCGCTGAAGCTTTCTTT.

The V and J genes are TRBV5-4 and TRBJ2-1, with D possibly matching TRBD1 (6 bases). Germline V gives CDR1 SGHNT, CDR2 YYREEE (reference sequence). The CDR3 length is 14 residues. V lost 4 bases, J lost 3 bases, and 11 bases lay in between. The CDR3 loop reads CASSPETGYNEQFF. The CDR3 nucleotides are TGTGCCAGCAGCCCCGAGACAGGCTACAATGAGCAGTTCTTC.

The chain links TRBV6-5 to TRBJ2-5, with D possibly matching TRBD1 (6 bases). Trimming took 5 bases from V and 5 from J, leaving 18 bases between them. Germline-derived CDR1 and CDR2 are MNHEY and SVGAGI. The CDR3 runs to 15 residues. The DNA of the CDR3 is TGTGCCAGCAGTCCCTCGACCGGGACATTGGAGACCCAGTACTTC. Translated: CASSPSTGTLETQYF.

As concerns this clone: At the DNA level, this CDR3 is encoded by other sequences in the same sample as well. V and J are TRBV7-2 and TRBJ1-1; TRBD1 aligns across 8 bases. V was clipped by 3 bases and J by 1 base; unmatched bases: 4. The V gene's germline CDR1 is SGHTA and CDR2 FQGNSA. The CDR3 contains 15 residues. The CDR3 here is CASSFAGGRNTEAFF. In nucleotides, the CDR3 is TGTGCCAGCAGCTTCGCAGGGGGCCGGAACACTGAAGCTTTCTTT.

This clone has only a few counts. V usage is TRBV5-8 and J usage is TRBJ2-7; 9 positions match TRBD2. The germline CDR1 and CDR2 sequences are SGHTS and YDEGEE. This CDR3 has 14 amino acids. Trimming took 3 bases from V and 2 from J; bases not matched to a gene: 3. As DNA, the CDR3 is TGTGCCAGCAGCTACCGCGGGGGGGCCTACGAGCAGTACTTC. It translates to CASSYRGGAYEQYF.

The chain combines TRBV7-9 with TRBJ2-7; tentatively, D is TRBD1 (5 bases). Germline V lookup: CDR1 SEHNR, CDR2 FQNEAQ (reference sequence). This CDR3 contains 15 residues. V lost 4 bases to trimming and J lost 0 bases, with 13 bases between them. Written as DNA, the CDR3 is TGTGCCAGCAGCTCGTGGGGCTTGAGCTCCTACGAGCAGTACTTC. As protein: CASSSWGLSSYEQYF.

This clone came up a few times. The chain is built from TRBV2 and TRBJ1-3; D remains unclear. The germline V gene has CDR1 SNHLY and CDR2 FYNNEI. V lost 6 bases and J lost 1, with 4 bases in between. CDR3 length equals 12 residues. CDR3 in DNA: TGTGCCAGCAGCCCTTCTGGAAACACCATATATTTT. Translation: CASSPSGNTIYF.

In DNA form, the CDR3 reads TGTGCCAGTAGTACACAGGTGGGGGAGACCCAGTACTTC. It translates to CASSTQVGETQYF. The rearrangement joins TRBV19 to TRBJ2-5; D may be TRBD1 (5 bases). CDR1 and CDR2 from the germline V gene are LNHDA and SQIVND (reference sequence). The V gene lost 4 bases and the J gene lost 5 bases, with 11 bases spanning the gap. This CDR3 is built from 13 residues.

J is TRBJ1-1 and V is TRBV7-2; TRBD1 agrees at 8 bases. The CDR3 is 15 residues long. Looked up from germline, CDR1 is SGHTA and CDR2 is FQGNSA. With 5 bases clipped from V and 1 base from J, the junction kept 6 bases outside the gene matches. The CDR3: CASSPAGQANTEAFF. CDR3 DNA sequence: TGTGCCAGCAGCCCTGCGGGACAGGCGAACACTGAAGCTTTCTTT.

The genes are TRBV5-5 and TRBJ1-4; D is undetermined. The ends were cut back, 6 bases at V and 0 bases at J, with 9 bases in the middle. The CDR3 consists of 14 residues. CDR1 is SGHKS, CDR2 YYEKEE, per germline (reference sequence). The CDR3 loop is CASKYQATNEKLFF. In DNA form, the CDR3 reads TGTGCCAGCAAGTACCAGGCAACTAATGAAAAACTGTTTTTT.

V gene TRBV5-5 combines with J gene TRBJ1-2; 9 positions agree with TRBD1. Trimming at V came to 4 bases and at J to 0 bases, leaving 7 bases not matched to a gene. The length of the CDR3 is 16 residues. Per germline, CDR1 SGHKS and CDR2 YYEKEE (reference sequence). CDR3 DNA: TGTGCCAGCAGCCGAGGGACAGGGAGTCCTAACTATGGCTACACCTTC. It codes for CASSRGTGSPNYGYTF.

The CDR3 sequence: CAWSPGRFEQYF. The DNA for the CDR3 is TGTGCCTGGAGTCCAGGCCGTTTTGAGCAGTACTTC. The J gene is TRBJ2-7, the V gene TRBV30; D unclear. Germline V lookup: CDR1 GTSNPN, CDR2 SVGIG (reference sequence). The CDR3 runs 12 residues. The V end was cut by 2 bases, the J end by 7 bases, with 12 bases between.

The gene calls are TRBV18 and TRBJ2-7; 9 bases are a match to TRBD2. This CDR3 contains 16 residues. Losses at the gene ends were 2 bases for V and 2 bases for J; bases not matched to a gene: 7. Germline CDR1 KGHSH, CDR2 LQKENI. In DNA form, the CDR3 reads TGTGCCAGCTCACCAGACCGCCTAGCGGGGCCCTACGAGCAGTACTTC. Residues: CASSPDRLAGPYEQYF.

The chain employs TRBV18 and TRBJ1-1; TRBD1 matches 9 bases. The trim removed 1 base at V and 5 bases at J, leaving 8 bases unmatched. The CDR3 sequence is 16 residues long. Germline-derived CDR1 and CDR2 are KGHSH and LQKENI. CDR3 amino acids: CASSPRRTGGETEAFF. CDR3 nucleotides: TGTGCCAGCTCACCACGGCGAACAGGGGGCGAGACTGAAGCTTTCTTT. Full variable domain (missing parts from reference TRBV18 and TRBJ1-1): NAGVMQNPRHLVRRRGQEARLRCSPMKGHSHVYWYRQLPEEGLKFMVYLQKENIIDESGMPKERFSAEFPKEGPSILRIQQVVRGDSAAYFCASSPRRTGGETEAFFGQGTRLTVV.

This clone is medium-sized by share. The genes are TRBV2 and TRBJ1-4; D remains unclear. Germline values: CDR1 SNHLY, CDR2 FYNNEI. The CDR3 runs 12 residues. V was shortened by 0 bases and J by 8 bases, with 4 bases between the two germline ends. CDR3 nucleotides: TGTGCCAGCAGTGAAGCGAGCGAAAAACTGTTTTTT. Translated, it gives CASSEASEKLFF. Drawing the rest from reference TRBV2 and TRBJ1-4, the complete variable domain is EPEVTQTPSHQVTQMGQEVILRCVPISNHLYFYWYRQILGQKVEFLVSFYNNEISEKSEIFDDQFSVERPDGSNFTLKIRSTKLEDSAMYFCASSEASEKLFFGSGTQLSVL.

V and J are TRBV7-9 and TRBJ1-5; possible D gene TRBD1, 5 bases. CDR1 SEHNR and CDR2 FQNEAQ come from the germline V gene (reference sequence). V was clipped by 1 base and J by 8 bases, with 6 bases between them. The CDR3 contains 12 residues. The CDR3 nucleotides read TGTGCCAGCAGCTTAGAGGGGAAGCCCCAGCATTTT. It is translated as CASSLEGKPQHF. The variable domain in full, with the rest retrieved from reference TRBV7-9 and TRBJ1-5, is DTGVSQNPRHKITKRGQNVTFRCDPISEHNRLYWYRQTLGQGPEFLTYFQNEAQLEKSRLLSDRFSAERPKGSFSTLEIQRTEQGDSAMYLCASSLEGKPQHFGDGTRLSIL.

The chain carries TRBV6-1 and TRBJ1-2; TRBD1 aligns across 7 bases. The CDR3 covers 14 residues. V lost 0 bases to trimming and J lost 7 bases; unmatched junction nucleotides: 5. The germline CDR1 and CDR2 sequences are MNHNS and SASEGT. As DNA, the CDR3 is TGTGCCAGCAGTGAAGCGTACAGGGGCGGTGGCTACACCTTC. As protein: CASSEAYRGGGYTF.

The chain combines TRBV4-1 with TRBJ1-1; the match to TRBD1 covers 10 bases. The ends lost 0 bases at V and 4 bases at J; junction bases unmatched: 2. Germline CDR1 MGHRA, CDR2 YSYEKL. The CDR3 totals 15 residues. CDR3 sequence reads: CASSQETGGLTEAFF. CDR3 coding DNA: TGCGCCAGCAGCCAAGAGACAGGGGGCCTCACTGAAGCTTTCTTT.

CDR3 amino acids: CASSSSAGVRNQPQHF. CDR3 nucleotides: TGTGCCAGCAGCTCGTCCGCGGGTGTGCGCAATCAGCCCCAGCATTTT. The chain joins TRBV7-2 to TRBJ1-5; D gene ambiguous. The CDR3 has 16 amino acids. Germline V gene data show CDR1 as SGHTA and CDR2 as FQGNSA. Trimming took off 4 bases at V and 2 bases at J, with 15 bases between the two ends. Combining the CDR3 with reference TRBV7-2 and TRBJ1-5 gives the whole variable domain GAGVSQSPSNKVTEKGKDVELRCDPISGHTALYWYRQSLGQGLEFLIYFQGNSAPDKSGLPSDRFSAERTGGSVSTLTIQRTQQEDSAVYLCASSSSAGVRNQPQHFGDGTRLSIL.

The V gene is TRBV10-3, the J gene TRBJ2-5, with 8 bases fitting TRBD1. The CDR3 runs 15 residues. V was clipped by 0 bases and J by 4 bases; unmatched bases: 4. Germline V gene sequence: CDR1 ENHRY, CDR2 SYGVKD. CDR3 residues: CAISESTGVGETQYF. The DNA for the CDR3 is TGTGCCATCAGTGAGTCGACAGGGGTCGGAGAGACCCAGTACTTC.

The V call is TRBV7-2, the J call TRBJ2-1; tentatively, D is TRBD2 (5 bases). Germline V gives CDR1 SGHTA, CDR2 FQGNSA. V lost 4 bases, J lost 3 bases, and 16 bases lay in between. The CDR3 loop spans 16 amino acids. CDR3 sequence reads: CASSWARGPNYNEQFF. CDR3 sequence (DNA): TGTGCCAGCAGCTGGGCACGGGGTCCCAACTACAATGAGCAGTTCTTC.

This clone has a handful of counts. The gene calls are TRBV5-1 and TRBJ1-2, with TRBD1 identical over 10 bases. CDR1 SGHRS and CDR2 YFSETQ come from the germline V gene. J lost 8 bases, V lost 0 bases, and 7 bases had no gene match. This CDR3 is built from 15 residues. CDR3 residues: CASSLEGQGYPGYTF. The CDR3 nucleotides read TGCGCCAGCAGCTTGGAGGGACAGGGGTATCCCGGCTACACCTTC.

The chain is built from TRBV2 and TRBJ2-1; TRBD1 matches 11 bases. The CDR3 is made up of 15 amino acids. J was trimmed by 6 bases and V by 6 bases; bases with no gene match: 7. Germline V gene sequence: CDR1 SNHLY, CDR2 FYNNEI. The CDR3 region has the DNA TGTGCCAGCAGGAAAACCGGGACAGGGGGCAATGAGCAGTTCTTC. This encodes CASRKTGTGGNEQFF.

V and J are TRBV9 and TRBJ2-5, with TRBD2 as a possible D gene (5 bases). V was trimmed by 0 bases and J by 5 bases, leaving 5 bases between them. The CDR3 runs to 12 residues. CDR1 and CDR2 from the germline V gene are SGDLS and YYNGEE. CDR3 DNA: TGTGCCAGCAGCGTAGCGGGGGAGACCCAGTACTTC. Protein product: CASSVAGETQYF.

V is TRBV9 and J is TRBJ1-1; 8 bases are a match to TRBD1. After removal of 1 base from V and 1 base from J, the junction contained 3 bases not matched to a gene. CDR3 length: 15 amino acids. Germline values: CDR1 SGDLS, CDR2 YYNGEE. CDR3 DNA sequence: TGTGCCAGCAGCGTAACAGGGGGTTGGAACACTGAAGCTTTCTTT. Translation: CASSVTGGWNTEAFF.